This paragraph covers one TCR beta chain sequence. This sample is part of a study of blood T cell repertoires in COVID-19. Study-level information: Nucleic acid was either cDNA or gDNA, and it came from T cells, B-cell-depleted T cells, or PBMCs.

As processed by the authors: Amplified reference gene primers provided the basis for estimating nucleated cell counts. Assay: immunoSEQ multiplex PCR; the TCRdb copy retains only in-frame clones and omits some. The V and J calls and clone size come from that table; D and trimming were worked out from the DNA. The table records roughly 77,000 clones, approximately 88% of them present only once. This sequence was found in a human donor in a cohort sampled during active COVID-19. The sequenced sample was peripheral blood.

CDR3 sequence: CASSWDRYNSPLHF. In nucleotides, the CDR3 is TGTGCCAGCAGCTGGGACAGATATAATTCACCCCTCCACTTT. The chain is built from TRBV5-6 and TRBJ1-6, with 7 bases matching TRBD1. Per the germline V gene, CDR1 is SGHDT and CDR2 is YYEEEE. The CDR3 totals 14 residues. The V and J ends lost 3 bases and 4 bases, in that order; junction bases with no gene match: 1.